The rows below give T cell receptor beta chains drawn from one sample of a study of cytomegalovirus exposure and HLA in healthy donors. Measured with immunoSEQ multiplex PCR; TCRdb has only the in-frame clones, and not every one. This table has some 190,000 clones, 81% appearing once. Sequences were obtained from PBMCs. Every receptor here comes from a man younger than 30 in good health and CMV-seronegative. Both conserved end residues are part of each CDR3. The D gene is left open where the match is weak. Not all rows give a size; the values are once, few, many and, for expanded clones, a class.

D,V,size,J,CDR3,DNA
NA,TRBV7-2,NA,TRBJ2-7,CASSLQRGASYEQYF,TGTGCCAGCAGCTTACAACGGGGGGCCTCCTACGAGCAGTACTTC
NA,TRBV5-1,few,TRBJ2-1,CASSDSVNQYNEQFF,TGCGCCAGCAGCGACAGCGTGAACCAATACAATGAGCAGTTCTTC
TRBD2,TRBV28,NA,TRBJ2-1,CASSHGRPGEQFF,TGTGCCAGCAGTCACGGGAGGCCCGGTGAGCAGTTCTTC
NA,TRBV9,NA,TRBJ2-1,CASSNTTGVYNEQFF,TGTGCCAGCAGCAACACCACGGGGGTCTACAATGAGCAGTTCTTC
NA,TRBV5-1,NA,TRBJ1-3,CASSISGGNSGNTIYF,TGCGCCAGCAGCATCAGCGGGGGGAACTCTGGAAACACCATATATTTT
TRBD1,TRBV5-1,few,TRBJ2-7,CASSSAGTGRHEQYF,TGCGCCAGCAGCTCCGCCGGGACAGGGAGGCACGAGCAGTACTTC
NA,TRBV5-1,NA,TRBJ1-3,CASSPTGGNTIYF,TGCGCCAGCAGCCCGACGGGGGGAAACACCATATATTTT
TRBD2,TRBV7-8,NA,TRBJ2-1,CASSLARLGSGSMNEQFF,TGTGCCAGCAGCTTAGCACGACTGGGTAGCGGGAGTATGAATGAGCAGTTCTTC
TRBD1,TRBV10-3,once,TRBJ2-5,CAISRDRVSQETQYF,TGTGCCATATCCCGGGACAGGGTTTCCCAAGAGACCCAGTACTTC
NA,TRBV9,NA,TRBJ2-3,CASSVRRDQDTQYF,TGTGCCAGCAGCGTTAGACGGGATCAAGATACGCAGTATTTT
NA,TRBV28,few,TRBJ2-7,CASSRQGGWHEQYF,TGTGCCAGCAGTCGACAGGGAGGTTGGCACGAGCAGTACTTC
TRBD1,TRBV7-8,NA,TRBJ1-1,CASSLFSGTGNTEAFF,TGTGCCAGCAGCTTATTCAGCGGGACAGGCAACACTGAAGCTTTCTTT
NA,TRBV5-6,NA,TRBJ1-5,CASSSSGVQPQHF,TGTGCCAGCAGCTCCTCAGGGGTCCAGCCCCAGCATTTT
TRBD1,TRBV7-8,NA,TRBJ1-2,CASGQKGDRAGYTF,TGTGCCAGCGGACAAAAGGGGGACAGGGCTGGCTACACCTTC
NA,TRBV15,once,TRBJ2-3,CATGGLLGRDGTDTQYF,TGTGCCACCGGGGGCCTGTTGGGGAGGGACGGCACAGATACGCAGTATTTT
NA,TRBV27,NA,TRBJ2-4,CASSFLSAKNIQYF,TGTGCCAGCAGTTTTCTGTCAGCCAAAAACATTCAGTACTTC
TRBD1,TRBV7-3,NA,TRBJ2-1,CASSWDRGSYNEQFF,TGTGCCAGCAGCTGGGACAGGGGATCCTACAATGAGCAGTTCTTC
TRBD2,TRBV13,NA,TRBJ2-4,CASSLVSPLAVGAKNIQYF,TGTGCCAGCAGCTTAGTATCGCCACTAGCGGTAGGGGCCAAAAACATTCAGTACTTC
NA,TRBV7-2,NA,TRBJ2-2,CASSLVRDGELFF,TGTGCCAGCAGCTTAGTCAGGGACGGGGAGCTGTTTTTT
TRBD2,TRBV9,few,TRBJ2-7,CASSVSSGFYEQYF,TGTGCCAGCAGCGTATCTAGCGGATTCTACGAGCAGTACTTC
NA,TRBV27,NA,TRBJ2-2,CASISRTGELFF,TGTGCCAGCATCTCGCGAACCGGGGAGCTGTTTTTT
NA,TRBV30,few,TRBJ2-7,CAWAGRSYEQYF,TGTGCCTGGGCGGGACGGTCCTACGAGCAGTACTTC
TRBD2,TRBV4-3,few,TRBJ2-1,CASSQELAGGSSDEQFF,TGCGCCAGCAGCCAGGAATTAGCGGGAGGATCATCGGATGAGCAGTTCTTC
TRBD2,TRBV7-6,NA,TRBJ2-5,CASSLGTSETQYF,TGTGCCAGCAGCTTAGGGACTAGCGAGACCCAGTACTTC
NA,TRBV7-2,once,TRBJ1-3,CASSRGGSSGNTIYF,TGTGCCAGTTCCCGGGGGGGAAGCTCTGGAAACACCATATATTTT
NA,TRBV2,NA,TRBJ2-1,CASSRDIPRTSYNEQFF,TGTGCCAGCAGTCGTGACATCCCCAGAACATCCTACAATGAGCAGTTCTTC
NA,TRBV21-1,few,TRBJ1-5,CASSNGQSNQPQHF,TGTGCCAGCAGCAATGGGCAGAGCAATCAGCCCCAGCATTTT
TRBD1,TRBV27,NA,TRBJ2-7,CASSPRDRAYEQYF,TGTGCCAGCAGTCCCCGGGACAGAGCCTACGAGCAGTACTTC
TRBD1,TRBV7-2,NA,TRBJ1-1,CASSGLTGSSTEAFF,TGTGCCAGCAGCGGGTTGACAGGGTCCAGCACTGAAGCTTTCTTT
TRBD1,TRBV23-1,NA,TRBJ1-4,CASSPISTRDRVGKLFF,TGCGCCAGCAGTCCTATATCCACCCGGGACAGGGTAGGAAAACTGTTTTTT
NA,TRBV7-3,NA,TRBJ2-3,CASSLSSGIQNTQYF,TGTGCCAGCAGCTTATCTTCCGGGATTCAAAATACGCAGTATTTT
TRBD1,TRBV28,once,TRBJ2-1,CASSTTGDYNEQFF,TGTGCCAGCAGTACGACAGGGGATTACAATGAGCAGTTCTTC